This T cell receptor beta chain was captured in a study of control samples from healthy donors and cancer patients. TCRdb's table, derived via immunoSEQ multiplex PCR, lists solely in-frame clones and lacks some. The sample shows 100,000 to 150,000 clones, more than 90% of them seen only once. V was trimmed by 4 bases and J by 3 bases, leaving 9 bases between them. CDR3 length equals 13 residues. Germline CDR1 MNHEY, CDR2 SVGAGI. This clone was counted only a few times. Sequencing used blood. The J gene is TRBJ1-2, the V gene TRBV6-5; the D gene is possibly TRBD1 (5 bases). The receptor comes from a man between 18 and 29 years old in good health. CDR3 loop: CASSLGTYYGYTF. The DNA for the CDR3 is TGTGCCAGCAGTTTAGGGACTTACTATGGCTACACCTTC.